This passage covers 22 T cell receptor beta chains from one sample sequenced in a study of cytomegalovirus exposure and HLA in healthy donors. Generated by immunoSEQ multiplex PCR, the TCRdb table keeps only in-frame clones and is missing some. The table lists 95,000 to 150,000 clones, roughly 95% of them singletons. The sequenced material came from PBMCs. These receptors all stem from a man between 18 and 35 years old in good health and CMV-seronegative.

The chain joins TRBV5-1 to TRBJ2-6, with 7 nucleotides matching TRBD1. In germline, CDR1 is SGHRS, CDR2 YFSETQ. The CDR3 length is 17 residues. V trimming: 3 bases; J trimming: 0 bases; junction bases outside the gene matches: 6. Here the CDR3 DNA reads TGCGCCAGCAGCTCAACGGGACAGAGCTCTGGGGCCAACGTCCTGACTTTC. It specifies CASSSTGQSSGANVLTF.

The chain couples TRBV4-3 to TRBJ2-7; D might be TRBD2 (7 bases). CDR3 size: 15 residues. Trimming took off 0 bases at V and 3 bases at J, with 12 bases between the two ends. Germline V gives CDR1 LGHNA, CDR2 YSLEER. The CDR3 spells CASSQDGEGDYEQYF. The CDR3 DNA sequence: TGCGCCAGCAGCCAAGATGGGGAGGGGGACTACGAGCAGTACTTC.

This chain uses TRBV6-1 with TRBJ2-3, with 11 bases lining up with TRBD2. V lost 4 bases and J lost 1; bases outside the gene matches: 13. The germline gives CDR1 MNHNS, CDR2 SASEGT. The CDR3 contains 19 residues. Here the CDR3 reads CASSAWGLAETRGTDTQYF. For the CDR3, the DNA is TGTGCCAGCAGTGCGTGGGGACTAGCGGAAACCCGGGGCACAGATACGCAGTATTTT.

This chain uses TRBV5-1 with TRBJ2-1, with 8 bases that match TRBD2. The CDR3 is 16 amino acids. Germline values: CDR1 SGHRS, CDR2 YFSETQ. J lost 2 bases, V lost 5 bases, and 9 bases had no gene match. The DNA for the CDR3 is TGCGCCAGCAGGTTGTTGACTAGCGTTCCCTACAATGAGCAGTTCTTC. This sequence encodes CASRLLTSVPYNEQFF.

The V and J genes are TRBV5-8 and TRBJ1-2; TRBD1 matches at 7 bases. This CDR3 has 16 amino acids. V shed 2 bases, J shed 4 bases, and the junction held 11 bases outside the gene matches. Germline V lookup: CDR1 SGHTS, CDR2 YDEGEE. The CDR3 DNA follows: TGTGCCAGCAGCTTTGGTACAGGGGCGAGAAGCTATGGCTACACCTTC. It codes for CASSFGTGARSYGYTF.

V is TRBV9 and J is TRBJ2-1, with 12 bases that match TRBD2. CDR1 is SGDLS and CDR2 is YYNGEE in the germline V gene. V lost 0 bases to trimming and J lost 8 bases; unmatched junction nucleotides: 3. This CDR3 has 15 residues. CDR3 region: CASSVGLAGVDEQFF. For the CDR3, the DNA is TGTGCCAGCAGCGTAGGACTAGCGGGAGTTGATGAGCAGTTCTTC.

This chain joins TRBV7-2 and TRBJ2-7; 9 bases are a match to TRBD2. J lost 6 bases, V lost 4 bases, and 7 bases had no gene match. Per the germline V gene, CDR1 is SGHTA and CDR2 is FQGNSA. This CDR3 contains 14 residues. The CDR3 nucleotides read TGTGCCAGCAGCTCCACCGGGACTAGCACCGAGCAGTACTTC. Amino acid sequence: CASSSTGTSTEQYF.

The rearrangement uses TRBV5-1 and TRBJ2-7; D may be TRBD1 (5 bases). This CDR3 is 15 amino acids long. Trimming stripped 7 bases from V and 2 bases from J, with 19 bases between. CDR1 and CDR2 (germline): SGHRS, YFSETQ. The CDR3 region is CASGKGPGEAYEQYF. CDR3 in DNA: TGCGCCAGCGGAAAGGGGCCCGGCGAGGCCTACGAGCAGTACTTC.

The V and J genes are TRBV11-2 and TRBJ2-7; maybe TRBD2 (6 bases). The ends were cut back, 1 base at V and 0 bases at J, with 16 bases in the middle. Germline V gene data show CDR1 as SGHAT and CDR2 as FQNNGV. The CDR3 has 17 residues. CDR3 DNA: TGTGCCAGCAGCTTAGGGGCCGGGACTTGGAACTCCTACGAGCAGTACTTC. Protein: CASSLGAGTWNSYEQYF.

The rearrangement links TRBV28 to TRBJ1-1; D perhaps matches TRBD1 (5 bases). The CDR3 sequence is 14 residues long. CDR1 is MDHEN, CDR2 SYDVKM, per germline. Deletions cut 5 bases from V and 5 bases from J, with 15 bases between. CDR3 sequence: CASSRDWTKTEAFF. DNA of the CDR3: TGTGCCAGCAGTCGGGACTGGACCAAGACTGAAGCTTTCTTT.

The chain recombines TRBV10-3 with TRBJ2-1, with 7 bases aligning to TRBD1. Looked up from germline, CDR1 is ENHRY and CDR2 is SYGVKD. This CDR3 region has 16 residues. Trimming took 2 bases from V and 10 from J; bases not matched to a gene: 14. The CDR3 spells CAISEGQEAGLDEQFF. The CDR3 nucleotides are TGTGCCATCAGTGAGGGACAGGAGGCAGGGCTTGACGAGCAGTTCTTC.

V and J are TRBV5-1 and TRBJ2-5; TRBD2 matches at 8 bases. This CDR3 has 15 residues. V lost 0 bases, J lost 4 bases, and 5 bases stayed unmatched. The germline V gene encodes CDR1 SGHRS and CDR2 YFSETQ. The CDR3 sequence: CASSLGVAGTETQYF. The CDR3 DNA sequence: TGCGCCAGCAGCTTGGGGGTAGCGGGAACAGAGACCCAGTACTTC.

This clone was observed a single time. The V gene is TRBV5-1, the J gene TRBJ1-1; D unresolved. The V gene's germline CDR1 is SGHRS and CDR2 YFSETQ. The CDR3 spans 16 residues. Trimming took off 0 bases at V and 2 bases at J, with 14 bases between the two ends. The CDR3: CASSLVSGYINTEAFF. DNA for the CDR3: TGCGCCAGCAGCTTGGTTTCGGGGTACATCAACACTGAAGCTTTCTTT.

The CDR3 loop reads CASSPSADTQYF. The CDR3 bases are TGTGCCAGCAGCCCGTCGGCAGATACGCAGTATTTT. J is TRBJ2-3 and V is TRBV7-2; D gene ambiguous. Per germline, CDR1 SGHTA and CDR2 FQGNSA. V gave up 5 bases and J gave up 4 bases, with 7 bases separating them. This CDR3 comprises 12 residues.

DNA for the CDR3: TGTGCCAGCAGCCTTGGGGGGGGCGAGCCCCAGCATTTT. Translation: CASSLGGGEPQHF. The chain is built from TRBV6-5 and TRBJ1-5; D perhaps matches TRBD1 (6 bases). This CDR3 has 13 residues. Germline V lookup: CDR1 MNHEY, CDR2 SVGAGI. The V and J ends lost 6 bases and 8 bases respectively, with 14 bases between them.

V is TRBV4-1 and J is TRBJ2-1; the match to TRBD2 covers 7 bases. With 3 bases clipped from V and 6 bases from J, the junction kept 11 bases outside the gene matches. Germline CDR1 is MGHRA and CDR2 is YSYEKL. The CDR3 is 16 residues long. The DNA of the CDR3 is TGCGCCAGCAGCCACGCCAATGGAGCGGGGAGCAATGAGCAGTTCTTC. As protein: CASSHANGAGSNEQFF.

The genes are TRBV28 and TRBJ1-1; D ambiguous. CDR3 length: 14 residues. Trimming removed 3 bases from V and 4 bases from J, with 12 bases in between. Germline CDR1 reads MDHEN; CDR2 reads SYDVKM. CDR3 in DNA: TGTGCCAGCAGTTTCTCCTCTCCGCGCACTGAAGCTTTCTTT. As protein: CASSFSSPRTEAFF.

The chain combines TRBV7-9 with TRBJ2-4; 9 bases line up with TRBD1. V shed 4 bases, J shed 8 bases, and the junction held 9 bases outside the gene matches. This CDR3 spans 15 amino acids. CDR1 SEHNR and CDR2 FQNEAQ come from the germline V gene (reference sequence). The CDR3: CASSYSGQGGDIQYF. CDR3 DNA: TGTGCCAGCAGCTACTCGGGACAGGGTGGCGACATTCAGTACTTC. Full variable domain (missing parts from reference TRBV7-9 and TRBJ2-4): DTGVSQNPRHKITKRGQNVTFRCDPISEHNRLYWYRQTLGQGPEFLTYFQNEAQLEKSRLLSDRFSAERPKGSFSTLEIQRTEQGDSAMYLCASSYSGQGGDIQYFGAGTRLSVL.

The CDR3 region is CASSSTRQGNTDTQYF. The CDR3 region has the DNA TGTGCCAGCAGCTCAACACGACAGGGGAACACAGATACGCAGTATTTT. V is TRBV7-3 and J is TRBJ2-3, with TRBD1 identical over 8 bases. This CDR3 region has 16 residues. CDR1 and CDR2 from the germline V gene are SGHTA and FQGTGA. The junction had 8 bases not matched to a gene; V was cut back by 4 bases and J by 2 bases.

The J gene is TRBJ2-5, the V gene TRBV27; 10 nucleotides line up with TRBD2. The CDR3 spans 14 residues. Unmatched junction bases numbered 6, after V lost 6 bases and J lost 5 bases. CDR1 is MNHEY and CDR2 is SMNVEV in the germline V gene (reference sequence). CDR3 sequence reads: CASRPGTSVETQYF. The CDR3 DNA reads TGTGCCAGCAGACCCGGGACTAGCGTGGAGACCCAGTACTTC.

The J gene is TRBJ2-2, the V gene TRBV7-2; 7 nucleotides agree with TRBD1. The CDR3 totals 15 residues. V was pared by 5 bases and J by 5 bases, with 8 bases of the junction left unmatched. Germline lookup yields CDR1 SGHTA and CDR2 FQGNSA. This CDR3 reads CASSVQGRLTGELFF. In nucleotides, the CDR3 is TGTGCCAGCAGCGTACAGGGGAGATTGACCGGGGAGCTGTTTTTT. The complete variable domain, with remaining parts taken from reference TRBV7-2 and TRBJ2-2, reads GAGVSQSPSNKVTEKGKDVELRCDPISGHTALYWYRQSLGQGLEFLIYFQGNSAPDKSGLPSDRFSAERTGGSVSTLTIQRTQQEDSAVYLCASSVQGRLTGELFFGEGSRLTVL.

The chain employs TRBV9 and TRBJ2-2; 7 positions agree with TRBD2. The junction had 8 bases not matched to a gene; V was cut back by 1 base and J by 5 bases. The CDR3 spans 16 residues. CDR1 is SGDLS, CDR2 YYNGEE, per germline. This chain's CDR3 is CASSVSWTRGTGELFF. CDR3 bases: TGTGCCAGCAGCGTATCGTGGACTAGAGGAACCGGGGAGCTGTTTTTT.